This record concerns one TCR beta chain sequence. Assay: immunoSEQ multiplex PCR; the TCRdb copy retains only in-frame clones and omits some. This table has roughly 15,000 clones, around 90% appearing once. The data belong to a study of blood T cell repertoires in COVID-19. Looking at the study overall: In each case, the material was cDNA or gDNA derived from T cells, B-cell-depleted T cells, or PBMCs.

The CDR3 has 15 residues. Between the trimmed V and J ends, which lost 3 bases and 2 bases, there was a span of 10 bases. In germline, CDR1 is SGHTA, CDR2 FQGNSA. Specimen: peripheral blood. V usage is TRBV7-2 and J usage is TRBJ2-2, with no clear D. The sequence was collected from a man aged 50 or older with active COVID-19. The CDR3 sequence: CASSLTYDNTGELFF. CDR3 nucleotides: TGTGCCAGCAGCTTGACTTACGATAACACCGGGGAGCTGTTTTTT.